Listed here are 5 T cell receptor beta chains from one sample, sequenced in a study of CDR3 diversity in severe acne. MiXCR, run by TCRdb on the PCR reads, gives a single entry per CDR3 protein. Of fewer than 100,000 distinct CDR3 sequences listed, around 53% are singletons. The specimen sequenced was blood. These receptors were collected from a male donor in good health, without acne.

As to this clonotype: It is likely a read error, because the conserved phenylalanine at the end of the CDR3 is missing. The chain carries TRBV24-1 and TRBJ1-3; D is perhaps TRBD1 (5 bases). Germline lookup yields CDR1 KGHDR and CDR2 SFDVKD. CDR3 length: 16 amino acids. The CDR3 DNA reads TGCGCCGCCAGTGATGGGACCCTAATTTCTGGAAACACCATATATTCT. Translated, it gives CAASDGTLISGNTIYS.

The chain links TRBV20-1 to TRBJ1-2; TRBD1 aligns across 8 bases. The CDR3 consists of 14 residues. Germline CDR1 DFQATT, CDR2 SNEGSKA (reference sequence). V was pared by 2 bases and J by 8 bases, with 10 bases of the junction left unmatched. In DNA, the CDR3 is TGCAGTGCTAGACCTGAGGACAGGGTCACCGGCTACACCTTC. Amino acids: CSARPEDRVTGYTF.

There are a few counts of this clonotype. The chain has TRBV20-1 and TRBJ2-2; 8 nucleotides match TRBD2. This CDR3 is 14 amino acids long. The J segment lost 6 bases and the V segment lost 6 bases, leaving 9 bases of the junction unmatched. Germline V gene sequence: CDR1 DFQATT, CDR2 SNEGSKA (reference sequence). The CDR3 region is CSAVGAGAPGELFF. The CDR3 bases are TGCAGTGCCGTCGGAGCGGGAGCCCCCGGGGAGCTGTTTTTT.

The gene calls are TRBV7-2 and TRBJ2-7; 10 bases are shared with TRBD1. After removal of 3 bases from V and 3 bases from J, the junction contained 8 bases not matched to a gene. The CDR3 has 16 residues. The germline V gene encodes CDR1 SGHTA and CDR2 FQGNSA. The CDR3 reads CASSFQAGTGDYEQYF. The CDR3 nucleotides are TGTGCCAGCAGCTTTCAGGCCGGGACAGGGGACTACGAGCAGTACTTC.

This clonotype was detected many times. The V and J genes are TRBV7-3 and TRBJ2-6; D is uncertain. Germline lookup yields CDR1 SGHTA and CDR2 FQGTGA. This CDR3 has 14 amino acids. V was trimmed by 5 bases and J by 9 bases, leaving 14 bases between them. The CDR3 spells CASSLPSGSNVLTF. The CDR3 DNA reads as TGTGCCAGCAGCCTCCCCTCTGGCAGCAACGTCCTGACTTTC. Based on the CDR3 plus reference TRBV7-3 and TRBJ2-6, the full variable domain is GAGVSQTPSNKVTEKGKYVELRCDPISGHTALYWYRQSLGQGPEFLIYFQGTGAADDSGLPNDRFFAVRPEGSVSTLKIQRTERGDSAVYLCASSLPSGSNVLTFGAGSRLTVL.